Shown below are 18 T cell receptor beta chains from a single sample sequenced in a study of CD8 T cells in Susac syndrome. RNA in amounts of roughly 0.5 to 1 ug was reverse transcribed with random hexamers. TCRdb recomputed calls from the immunoSEQ multiplex PCR reads with MiXCR, one row per CDR3 protein. Of approximately 230,000 distinct CDR3 sequences listed, around 93% are singletons. Specimen: CD4+ T cells from PBMCs. The receptors were sampled from a human donor with multiple sclerosis.

The rearrangement links TRBV5-1 to TRBJ1-2; no clear D gene. Looked up from germline, CDR1 is SGHRS and CDR2 is YFSETQ. CDR3 length: 15 residues. The ends were cut back, 2 bases at V and 6 bases at J, with 17 bases in the middle. The CDR3 loop is CASSFSGIGTDGYTF. CDR3 nucleotide sequence: TGCGCCAGCAGCTTTTCGGGGATTGGCACGGATGGCTACACCTTC.

The chain links TRBV12-3 or TRBV12-4 to TRBJ1-5; 8 bases map to TRBD1. V lost 6 bases and J lost 7; bases outside the gene matches: 8. CDR3 length: 14 amino acids. CDR3 in amino acids: CASRQNRGEQPQHF. The CDR3 DNA is TGTGCCAGCAGGCAAAACAGGGGGGAACAGCCCCAGCATTTT.

V gene TRBV25-1 combines with J gene TRBJ1-4, with D possibly TRBD1 on 6 matching bases. The V end lost 1 base, the J end lost 3 bases, and 12 bases lay between the germline ends. This CDR3 is built from 16 residues. Germline values: CDR1 MGHDK, CDR2 SYGVNS. The CDR3 is CASSEFAGEANEKLFF. The CDR3 DNA reads TGTGCCAGCAGTGAATTCGCAGGGGAGGCTAATGAAAAACTGTTTTTT. Full variable domain (missing parts from reference TRBV25-1 and TRBJ1-4): EADIYQTPRYLVIGTGKKITLECSQTMGHDKMYWYQQDPGMELHLIHYSYGVNSTEKGDLSSESTVSRIRTEHFPLTLESARPSHTSQYLCASSEFAGEANEKLFFGSGTQLSVL.

V usage is TRBV12-3 or TRBV12-4 and J usage is TRBJ1-5; D might be TRBD1 (5 bases). The V end lost 6 bases, the J end lost 0 bases, and 15 bases lay between the germline ends. There are 16 residues in the CDR3. Here the CDR3 DNA reads TGTGCCAGCAGCCAAATCGACAGCTATAGCAATCAGCCCCAGCATTTT. Translated, it gives CASSQIDSYSNQPQHF.

This clonotype was observed a handful of times. The chain is built from TRBV11-2 and TRBJ1-1; TRBD1 aligns across 10 bases. CDR1 is SGHAT and CDR2 is FQNNGV in the germline V gene. The CDR3 consists of 18 residues. V was clipped by 3 bases and J by 3 bases; unmatched bases: 13. The CDR3, as DNA: TGTGCCAGCAGCTTGCTGGGACAGGGGATGTTAGGAGACACTGAAGCTTTCTTT. Protein sequence: CASSLLGQGMLGDTEAFF.

V gene TRBV6-6 combines with J gene TRBJ2-5; D gene uncertain. Between the trimmed V and J ends, which lost 2 bases and 2 bases, there was a span of 6 bases. CDR3 size: 13 residues. The germline gives CDR1 MNHNY, CDR2 SVGAGI (reference sequence). The CDR3 loop reads CASSYREQETQYF. The CDR3 region has the DNA TGTGCCAGCAGTTACAGGGAACAAGAGACCCAGTACTTC.

This CDR3 reads CAISEQSEQFF. The CDR3 DNA sequence: TGTGCCATCAGTGAACAGTCTGAGCAGTTCTTC. The V and J genes are TRBV10-3 and TRBJ2-1; D call uncertain. Germline CDR1 and CDR2: ENHRY and SYGVKD. V lost 3 bases to trimming and J lost 9 bases, with 6 bases between them. CDR3 length: 11 residues.

The chain is built from TRBV11-2 and TRBJ1-2; no firm D call. Germline V gene data show CDR1 as SGHAT and CDR2 as FQNNGV. V was cut by 0 bases and J by 3 bases, with 8 bases left in between. The CDR3 spans 14 residues. DNA of the CDR3: TGTGCCAGCAGCTTAGATCCAGGAGACTATGGCTACACCTTC. Translating gives CASSLDPGDYGYTF.

The chain carries TRBV5-1 and TRBJ2-7; D is possibly TRBD2 (6 bases). V was pared by 1 base and J by 3 bases, with 14 bases between. The germline V gene has CDR1 SGHRS and CDR2 YFSETQ. CDR3 length: 15 residues. The CDR3 sequence is CASSLTGDWDYEQYV. CDR3 nucleotides: TGCGCCAGCAGCTTGACGGGAGATTGGGACTACGAGCAGTACGTC.

The chain employs TRBV24-1 and TRBJ2-1; possibly TRBD2 for D (6 bases). The germline V gene has CDR1 KGHDR and CDR2 SFDVKD. This CDR3 has 15 amino acids. Trimming took off 4 bases at V and 8 bases at J, with 17 bases between the two ends. The CDR3 here is CATSDPSRLGHEQFF. CDR3 coding DNA: TGTGCCACCAGTGACCCTTCTCGACTAGGCCATGAGCAGTTCTTC.

The gene calls are TRBV9 and TRBJ2-5, with D unclear. Germline V gene sequence: CDR1 SGDLS, CDR2 YYNGEE. With 0 bases removed from V and 5 bases from J, the gap between germline ends came to 14 bases. The CDR3 is made up of 15 amino acids. The CDR3 sequence is CASSVAASSGETQYF. The CDR3 region has the DNA TGTGCCAGCAGCGTAGCTGCGAGCTCCGGGGAGACCCAGTACTTC. Supplemented by reference TRBV9 and TRBJ2-5, the full variable domain reads DSGVTQTPKHLITATGQRVTLRCSPRSGDLSVYWYQQSLDQGLQFLIQYYNGEERAKGNILERFSAQQFPDLHSELNLSSLELGDSALYFCASSVAASSGETQYFGPGTRLLVL.

The count of this clonotype is one. The chain uses TRBV23-1 and TRBJ1-5; D remains ambiguous. TRBV23-1 is assigned to the ORF class and has an uncertain function. The CDR3 has 17 amino acids. Trimming removed 0 bases from V and 0 bases from J, with 12 bases in between. For the CDR3, the DNA is TGCGCCAGCAGTCAATCGAGTTGGATTTATAGCAATCAGCCCCAGCATTTT. Translated: CASSQSSWIYSNQPQHF.

The chain employs TRBV6-5 and TRBJ1-1; tentative D call: TRBD1 (6 bases). The ends were cut back, 7 bases at V and 1 base at J, with 13 bases in the middle. CDR3 size: 14 residues. Germline assignment: CDR1 MNHEY and CDR2 SVGAGI. DNA for the CDR3: TGTGCCAGCACCTTCAAGGGGGGGAACACTGAAGCTTTCTTT. Translating it yields CASTFKGGNTEAFF.

The V gene is TRBV5-1, the J gene TRBJ2-7; 9 nucleotides agree with TRBD1. Germline CDR1 and CDR2: SGHRS and YFSETQ. V dropped 2 bases and J dropped 3; count of bases not matched to a gene: 3. The CDR3 spans 14 residues. CDR3 in amino acids: CASSFGTGLYEQYF. CDR3 DNA sequence: TGCGCCAGCAGCTTTGGGACAGGGCTCTACGAGCAGTACTTC. Drawing the rest from reference TRBV5-1 and TRBJ2-7, the complete variable domain is KAGVTQTPRYLIKTRGQQVTLSCSPISGHRSVSWYQQTPGQGLQFLFEYFSETQRNKGNFPGRFSGRQFSNSRSEMNVSTLELGDSALYLCASSFGTGLYEQYFGPGTRLTVT.

This chain joins TRBV20-1 and TRBJ1-3, with D uncertain. The V end was cut by 3 bases, the J end by 0 bases, with 12 bases between. Germline loops: CDR1 DFQATT, CDR2 SNEGSKA (reference sequence). The CDR3 spans 15 residues. The CDR3 nucleotides read TGCAGTGCTAGTCCCTACAAGTCCTCTGGAAACACCATATATTTT. The encoded protein is CSASPYKSSGNTIYF.

J is TRBJ1-4 and V is TRBV10-3, with a tentative D call TRBD1 (5 bases). The V end was cut by 4 bases, the J end by 3 bases, with 18 bases between. Germline V gene data show CDR1 as ENHRY and CDR2 as SYGVKD. The CDR3 totals 17 residues. The chain's CDR3 is CAISAGSGRGANEKLFF. The DNA of the CDR3 is TGTGCCATCAGTGCAGGATCCGGAAGGGGAGCTAATGAAAAACTGTTTTTT.

The gene calls are TRBV9 and TRBJ1-3, with D tentatively TRBD1 (5 bases). Trimming shortened V by 4 bases and J by 0 bases, and 11 bases separated the two germline ends. The CDR3 spans 15 residues. Germline loops: CDR1 SGDLS, CDR2 YYNGEE. Here the CDR3 reads CASSFGGVSGNTIYF. The CDR3, as DNA: TGTGCCAGCAGCTTCGGGGGGGTCTCTGGAAACACCATATATTTT.

This chain's CDR3 is CASSLRGTQYF. In DNA form, the CDR3 reads TGTGCCAGCAGTCTTAGAGGGACCCAGTACTTC. V and J are TRBV28 and TRBJ2-5; D is undetermined. This CDR3 region has 11 residues. V was pared by 5 bases and J by 7 bases, with 8 bases between. Germline V gene sequence: CDR1 MDHEN, CDR2 SYDVKM.